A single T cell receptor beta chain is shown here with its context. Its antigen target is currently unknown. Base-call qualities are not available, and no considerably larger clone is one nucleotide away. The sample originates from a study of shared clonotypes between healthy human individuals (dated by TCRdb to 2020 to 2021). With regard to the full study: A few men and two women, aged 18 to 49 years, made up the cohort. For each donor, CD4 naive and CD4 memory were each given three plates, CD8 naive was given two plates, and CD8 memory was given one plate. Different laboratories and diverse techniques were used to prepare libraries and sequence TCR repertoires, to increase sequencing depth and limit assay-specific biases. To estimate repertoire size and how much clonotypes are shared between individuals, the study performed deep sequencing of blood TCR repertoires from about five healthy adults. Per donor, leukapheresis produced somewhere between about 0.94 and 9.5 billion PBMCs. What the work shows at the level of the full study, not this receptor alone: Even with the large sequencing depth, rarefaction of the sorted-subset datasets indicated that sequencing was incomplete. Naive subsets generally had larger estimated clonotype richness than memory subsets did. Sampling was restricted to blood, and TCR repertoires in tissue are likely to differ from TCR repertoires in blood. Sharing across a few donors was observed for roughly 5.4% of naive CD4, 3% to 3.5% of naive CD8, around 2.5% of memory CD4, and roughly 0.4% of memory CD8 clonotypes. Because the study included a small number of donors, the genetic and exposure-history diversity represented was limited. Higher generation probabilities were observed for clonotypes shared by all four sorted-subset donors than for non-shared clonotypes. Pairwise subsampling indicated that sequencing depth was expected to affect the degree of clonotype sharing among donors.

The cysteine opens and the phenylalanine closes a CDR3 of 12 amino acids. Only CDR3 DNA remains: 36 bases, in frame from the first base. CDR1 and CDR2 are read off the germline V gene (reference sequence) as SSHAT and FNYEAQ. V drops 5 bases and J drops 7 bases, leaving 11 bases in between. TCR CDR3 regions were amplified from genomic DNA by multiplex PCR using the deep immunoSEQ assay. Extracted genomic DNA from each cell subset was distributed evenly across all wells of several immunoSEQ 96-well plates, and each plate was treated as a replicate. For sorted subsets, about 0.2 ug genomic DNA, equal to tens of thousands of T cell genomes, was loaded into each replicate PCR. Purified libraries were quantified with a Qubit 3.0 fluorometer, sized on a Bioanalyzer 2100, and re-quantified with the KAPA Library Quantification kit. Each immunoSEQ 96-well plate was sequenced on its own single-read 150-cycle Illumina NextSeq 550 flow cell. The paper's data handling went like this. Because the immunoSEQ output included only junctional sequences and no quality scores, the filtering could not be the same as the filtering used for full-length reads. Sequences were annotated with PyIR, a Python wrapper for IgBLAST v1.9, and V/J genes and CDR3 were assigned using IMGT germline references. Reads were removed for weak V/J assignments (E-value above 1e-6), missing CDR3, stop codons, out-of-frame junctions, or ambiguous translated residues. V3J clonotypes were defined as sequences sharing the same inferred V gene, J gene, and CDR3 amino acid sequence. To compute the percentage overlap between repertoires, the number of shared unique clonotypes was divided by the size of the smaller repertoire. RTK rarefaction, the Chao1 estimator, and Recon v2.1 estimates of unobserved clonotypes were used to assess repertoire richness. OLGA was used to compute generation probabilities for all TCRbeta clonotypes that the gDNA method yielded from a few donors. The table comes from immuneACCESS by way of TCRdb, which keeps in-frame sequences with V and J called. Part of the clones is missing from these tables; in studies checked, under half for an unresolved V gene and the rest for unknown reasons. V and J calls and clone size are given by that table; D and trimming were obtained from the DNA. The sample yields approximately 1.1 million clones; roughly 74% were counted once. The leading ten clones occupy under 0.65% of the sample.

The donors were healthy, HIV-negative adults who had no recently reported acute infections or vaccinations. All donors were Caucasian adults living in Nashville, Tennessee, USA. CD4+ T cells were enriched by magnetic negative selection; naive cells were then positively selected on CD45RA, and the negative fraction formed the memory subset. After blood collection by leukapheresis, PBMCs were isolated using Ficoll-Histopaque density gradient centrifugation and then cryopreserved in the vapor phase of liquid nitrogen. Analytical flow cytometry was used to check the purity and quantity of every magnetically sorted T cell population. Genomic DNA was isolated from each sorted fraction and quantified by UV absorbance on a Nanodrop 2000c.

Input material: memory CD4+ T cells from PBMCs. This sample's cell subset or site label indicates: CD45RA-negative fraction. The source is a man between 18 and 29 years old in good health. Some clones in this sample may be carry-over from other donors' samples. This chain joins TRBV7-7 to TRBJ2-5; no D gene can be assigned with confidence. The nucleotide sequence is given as TGTGCCAGCAGCCCTTCTTCCGCGACCCAGTACTTC. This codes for CASSPSSATQYF.